This is a list of T cell receptor beta chains from one sample in a study of T cells in Graves' hyperthyroidism and ophthalmopathy. MiXCR, run by TCRdb on the multiplex PCR reads, gives a single entry per CDR3 protein. The sample records about 520,000 distinct CDR3 sequences, approximately 24% being singletons. The sample was blood. The receptors originated from a woman in her 30s with Graves' ophthalmopathy. The CDR3 runs from the conserved cysteine through the conserved F or W. The order of the fields is D gene, V gene, clone size, CDR3 length, J gene, CDR3 DNA, CDR3 protein. D genes are given only for firm matches. The size of a clone is reported for some rows only, either as once, few or many, or as a class for expanded clones.

>TRBD1|TRBV20-1|.|13|TRBJ2-7
TGCAGCGTAGAGAGGACAGGGCTATCCGAGCAGTACTTC
CSVERTGLSEQYF
>.|TRBV6-8|many|12|TRBJ1-1
TGTGCCAGCAGCAGGGCAGTTACTGAAGCTTTCTTT
CASSRAVTEAFF
>TRBD1|TRBV2|many|14|TRBJ2-7
TGTGCCAGCAGGGGGGACAGAGTGGTCTACGAGCAGTACTTC
CASRGDRVVYEQYF
>TRBD2|TRBV28|many|14|TRBJ2-7
TGTGCCAGCAGCCACCGACTAGCGGGCTACGAGCAGTGCTTC
CASSHRLAGYEQCF
>TRBD2|TRBV5-1|.|14|TRBJ2-7
TGCGCCAGCAGCTTGGGCGGGGGATCGGGCGAGCAGTACTTC
CASSLGGGSGEQYF
>TRBD1|TRBV5-1|.|14|TRBJ1-2
TGCGCCAGCAGCGAGGACAGGGGGCAAGGGGGCTACACCTTC
CASSEDRGQGGYTF
>.|TRBV7-8|many|12|TRBJ1-1
TGTGCCAGCAGCGCAAGCTACACTGAAGCCTTCTTT
CASSASYTEAFF
>.|TRBV10-3|many|14|TRBJ2-3
TGTGCCATCAGAGGAACAGGGACTGCAGATACGCAGTATTTT
CAIRGTGTADTQYF
>.|TRBV12-3/TRBV12-4|many|15|TRBJ1-5
TGTGCCAGCAGTTTAGGGCAGGGGCTCACTCTTCCCCAGCATTTT
CASSLGQGLTLPQHF
>TRBD1|TRBV6-1|.|15|TRBJ2-4
TGTGCCAGCAGATCCGCGGGACAGGGGGGCGACATTCAGTACTTC
CASRSAGQGGDIQYF
>TRBD2|TRBV27|many|15|TRBJ2-7
TGTGCCAGCAGCCCGGGGCTAGCGGGGAACTACGAGCAGTACTTC
CASSPGLAGNYEQYF
>.|TRBV18|once|16|TRBJ2-7
TGTGCCAGCTCACCACGCACGGCCGGGGTGAGAGACGAGCAGTACTTC
CASSPRTAGVRDEQYF
>.|TRBV12-3/TRBV12-4|few|15|TRBJ2-2
TGTGCCAGCAGCCCGACAGAGGCTCACACCGGGGAGCTGTTTTTT
CASSPTEAHTGELFF
>.|TRBV6-1|few|16|TRBJ1-1
TGTGCCAGCAGTGAAAGTTGGGAACGCCCGAACACTGAAGCTTTCTTT
CASSESWERPNTEAFF
>.|TRBV27|.|13|TRBJ2-7
TGTGCCAGCAGGGCTCAGTCACTATACGAGCAGTACTTC
CASRAQSLYEQYF
>.|TRBV19|few|14|TRBJ1-5
TGTGCCAGTAAAAAGGCCGAGGTCTATCGGGCCCAGCATTTT
CASKKAEVYRAQHF
>.|TRBV28|many|15|TRBJ2-7
TGTGCCAGCAGTTTAGTCCGGGAGTTAACGCTCGAGCAGTACTTC
CASSLVRELTLEQYF
>.|TRBV12-3/TRBV12-4|many|14|TRBJ1-1
TGTGCCAGCAGTTTAAGGCGGATGAACACTGAAGCTTTCTTT
CASSLRRMNTEAFF
>TRBD2|TRBV5-1|.|14|TRBJ2-5
TGCGCCAGCAGCTTGGAGCGGGGTGAAGAGACCCAGTACTTC
CASSLERGEETQYF
>.|TRBV6-1|many|14|TRBJ1-2
TGTGCCAGCAGTGTCGCCGGTAGGGACTATGGCTACACCTTC
CASSVAGRDYGYTF
>TRBD1|TRBV7-6|.|17|TRBJ1-5
TGTGCCAGCAGCTCTGGACAGGGTATCTTTAGCAATCAGCCCCAGCATTTT
CASSSGQGIFSNQPQHF
>TRBD1|TRBV12-3/TRBV12-4|.|16|TRBJ1-3
TGTGCCAGCAGGCTGGGACAGGGCTTCCCTGGAAACACCATATATTTT
CASRLGQGFPGNTIYF
>.|TRBV7-2|many|14|TRBJ1-5
TGTGCCAGCAGCTTAGACGCGGACAATCAGCCCCAGCATTTT
CASSLDADNQPQHF
>TRBD2|TRBV4-2|many|19|TRBJ2-2
TGTGCCAGCAGCCAAGATAAGGGGGGTAGCGGGGGGAACACCGGGGAGCTGTTTTTT
CASSQDKGGSGGNTGELFF
>TRBD1|TRBV4-1|many|15|TRBJ1-5
TGCGCCAGCAGCCTCTGGACAGGCCTCAATCAGCCCCAGCATTTT
CASSLWTGLNQPQHF
>.|TRBV11-2|many|13|TRBJ2-5
TGTGCCAGCAGCCAAGGCGTCCAAGAGACCCAGTACTTC
CASSQGVQETQYF
>.|TRBV30|many|15|TRBJ2-7
TGTGCCTGGAGTGTTTGGGGCAGGGAGAGCGACGAGCAGTACTTC
CAWSVWGRESDEQYF
>TRBD1|TRBV6-5|.|14|TRBJ1-2
TGTGCCAGCAGTAATCGACAGGGGGCCTATGGCTACACCTTC
CASSNRQGAYGYTF
>TRBD1|TRBV6-2/TRBV6-3|many|13|TRBJ2-7
TGTGCCAGCATCGATACAGGGGGCTACGAGCAGTACTTC
CASIDTGGYEQYF
>TRBD1|TRBV12-3/TRBV12-4|few|15|TRBJ1-5
TGTGCCAGCAGTCTCACGACAGGGTTCAATCAGCCCCAGCATTTT
CASSLTTGFNQPQHF
>.|TRBV7-9|.|14|TRBJ2-5
TGTGCCAGCAGCTTACTAACCGGTCAAGAGACCCAGTACTTC
CASSLLTGQETQYF
>.|TRBV7-2|.|13|TRBJ2-7
TGTGCCAGCAGCTTAGCGGATTTATACGAGCAGTACTTC
CASSLADLYEQYF
>TRBD2|TRBV7-2|many|15|TRBJ2-5
TGTGCCAGCAGCTCTCGGACTAGCGGGGGAGAGACCCAGTACTTC
CASSSRTSGGETQYF
>.|TRBV24-1|few|14|TRBJ2-5
TGTGCCACCAGTGATGACAGACGCCAAGAGACCCAGTACTTC
CATSDDRRQETQYF
>TRBD1|TRBV28|many|16|TRBJ1-1
TGTGCCAGCAGTTTATGGGGGGACAGGGGGCGTAATGAAGCTTTCTTT
CASSLWGDRGRNEAFF
>.|TRBV12-3/TRBV12-4|many|14|TRBJ2-2
TGTGCCAGCAGTTTAGCTGTGGGGTTGGGGGAGCTGTTTTTT
CASSLAVGLGELFF
>TRBD1|TRBV19|many|11|TRBJ1-1
TGTGCCAGTAGGGACAGGGCTGAAGCTTTCTTT
CASRDRAEAFF
>TRBD2|TRBV29-1|.|13|TRBJ2-5
TGCATCGTTGATCGGGGGGGCGGGGAGACCCGGTACTTC
CIVDRGGGETRYF